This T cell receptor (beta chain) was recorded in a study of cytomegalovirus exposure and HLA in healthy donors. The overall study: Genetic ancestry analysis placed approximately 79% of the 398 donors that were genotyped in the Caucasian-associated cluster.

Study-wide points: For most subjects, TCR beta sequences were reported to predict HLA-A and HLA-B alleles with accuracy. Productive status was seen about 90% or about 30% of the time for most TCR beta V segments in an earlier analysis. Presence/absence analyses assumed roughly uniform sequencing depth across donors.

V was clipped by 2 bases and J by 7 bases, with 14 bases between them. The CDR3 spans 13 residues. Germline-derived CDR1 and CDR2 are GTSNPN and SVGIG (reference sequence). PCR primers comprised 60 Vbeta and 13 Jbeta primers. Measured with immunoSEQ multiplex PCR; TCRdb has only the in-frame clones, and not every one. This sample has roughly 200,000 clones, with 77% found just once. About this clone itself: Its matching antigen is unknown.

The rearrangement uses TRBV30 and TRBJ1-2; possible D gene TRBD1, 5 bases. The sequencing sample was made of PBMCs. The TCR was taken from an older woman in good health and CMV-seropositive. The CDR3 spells CAWSKGRESGYTF. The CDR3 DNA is TGTGCCTGGAGTAAGGGGCGGGAGAGTGGCTACACCTTC.